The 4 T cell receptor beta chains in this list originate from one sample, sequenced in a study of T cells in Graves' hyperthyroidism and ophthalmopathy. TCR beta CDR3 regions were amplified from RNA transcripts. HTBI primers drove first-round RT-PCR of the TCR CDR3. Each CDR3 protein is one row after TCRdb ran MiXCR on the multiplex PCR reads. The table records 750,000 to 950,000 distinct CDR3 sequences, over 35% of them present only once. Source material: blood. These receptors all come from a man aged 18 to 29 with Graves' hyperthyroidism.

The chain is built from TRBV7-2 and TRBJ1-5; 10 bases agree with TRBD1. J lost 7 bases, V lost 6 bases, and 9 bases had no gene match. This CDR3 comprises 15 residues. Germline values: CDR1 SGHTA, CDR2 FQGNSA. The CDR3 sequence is CASSYGGTGVQPQHF. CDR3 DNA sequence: TGTGCCAGCAGTTATGGTGGGACAGGGGTACAGCCCCAGCATTTT.

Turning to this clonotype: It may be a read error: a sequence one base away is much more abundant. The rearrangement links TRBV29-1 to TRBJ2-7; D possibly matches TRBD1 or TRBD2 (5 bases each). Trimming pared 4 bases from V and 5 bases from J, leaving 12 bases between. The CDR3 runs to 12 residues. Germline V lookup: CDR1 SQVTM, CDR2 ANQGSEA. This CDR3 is CSVAGALDEQYF. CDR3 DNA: TGCAGCGTTGCCGGGGCACTGGACGAGCAGTACTTC.

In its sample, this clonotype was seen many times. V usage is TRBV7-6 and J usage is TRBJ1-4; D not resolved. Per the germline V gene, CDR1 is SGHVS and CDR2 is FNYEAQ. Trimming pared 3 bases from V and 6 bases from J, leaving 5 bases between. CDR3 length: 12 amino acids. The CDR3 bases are TGTGCCAGCAGCTTCTTAGATGAAAAACTGTTTTTT. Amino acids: CASSFLDEKLFF.

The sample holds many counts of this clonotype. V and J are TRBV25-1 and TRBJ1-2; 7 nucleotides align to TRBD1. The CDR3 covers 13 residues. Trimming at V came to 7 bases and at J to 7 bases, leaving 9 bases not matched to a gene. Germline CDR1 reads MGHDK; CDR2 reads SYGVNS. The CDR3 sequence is CASTGTAQSGYTF. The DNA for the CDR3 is TGTGCCAGCACCGGGACAGCCCAGAGTGGCTACACCTTC.